This TCR beta chain was sequenced in a study of T cells in Graves' hyperthyroidism and ophthalmopathy. The germline gives CDR1 DFQATT, CDR2 SNEGSKA (reference sequence). Trimming shortened V by 0 bases and J by 1 base, and 13 bases separated the two germline ends. The length of the CDR3 is 15 residues. Patients with uncontrolled infections, other autoimmune diseases, pregnancy or lactation were excluded. Blood sampling occurred at first hyperthyroidism diagnosis, ahead of any ophthalmopathy symptoms. This clonotype was found many times. From RNA transcripts, TCR beta CDR3 regions were amplified. TCR CDR3 underwent first-round RT-PCR with the HTBI primer set. MiXCR was run by TCRdb on the multiplex PCR reads, yielding one entry per CDR3 protein. This table holds 300,000 to 450,000 distinct CDR3 sequences, 13% found once.

The material sequenced was blood. This receptor was obtained from a man aged 25 to 40 with Graves' hyperthyroidism that later progressed to Graves' ophthalmopathy. This chain uses TRBV20-1 with TRBJ2-7; D might be TRBD2 (5 bases). CDR3 loop: CSARDRRSDSYEQYF. Written as DNA, the CDR3 is TGCAGTGCTAGAGATCGGAGGTCGGATTCCTACGAGCAGTACTTC.